The T cell receptor beta chain under discussion was sequenced for a study of T-cell memory formation after mild COVID-19. Study conclusions and caveats: Contracting clones from day 15 to 85 had balanced CD4/CD8; later expanders favoured CD4+. Pre-infection memory contained some responding clones, which suggested that cross-reactive memory had joined.

Trimming cost V 7 bases and J 2 bases; bases outside gene matches: 1. The CDR3 consists of 13 residues. For this clonotype: Its antigen is undetermined.

Constant-segment-primed 5'RACE gave TCR alpha and TCR beta cDNA libraries with sample barcodes and UMIs. A single record per CDR3 protein comes from TCRdb applying MiXCR to the 5' RACE reads. This sample carries fewer than 400,000 distinct CDR3 sequences, roughly 15% of them seen once, and the ten largest clones take 20% to 25%. Source material: PBMCs or a T cell subset sorted from them (not recorded which). V gene TRBV23-1 combines with J gene TRBJ1-5, with TRBD1 matching 8 bases. TRBV23-1 is recorded as an ORF, its role being uncertain. This TCR was recovered from a man between 18 and 35 years old who had mild COVID-19 (a few samples of this study predate the infection). Cell type and time point are not known. Here the CDR3 DNA reads TGCGCCAGCACACAGGGGGGCAATCAGCCCCAGCATTTT. Translation: CASTQGGNQPQHF.